The rows below give T cell receptor beta chains drawn from one sample of a study of shared clonotypes between healthy human individuals. Sequencing used immunoSEQ multiplex PCR; TCRdb keeps in-frame clones, though not all of them. There are some 1.1 million clones in the sample; approximately 80% occur only once, and more than 0.85% lies in the top ten. Sequencing was carried out using memory CD4+ T cells from PBMCs. These receptor sequences come from a man between 18 and 29 years old in good health. Some clones in this sample may be carry-over from other donors' samples. Both conserved end residues are part of each CDR3. The D gene is left open where the match is weak. A row's size may be missing; if present it is once, few, many or a size class.

clone_size | j_call | v_call | d_call | cdr3_nt | cdr3_aa
- | TRBJ1-5 | TRBV2 | - | TGTGCCACATCGGGGGGGCAAGGTCAGCCCCAGCATTTT | CATSGGQGQPQHF
- | TRBJ1-5 | TRBV19 | - | TGTGCCAGTAGTATTGGAGGGGGAAGAGGTCAGCCCCAGCATTTT | CASSIGGGRGQPQHF
- | TRBJ1-1 | TRBV7-3 | - | TGTGCCAGCAGCTTATTGAGGGGGAACACTGAAGCTTTCTTT | CASSLLRGNTEAFF
- | TRBJ2-3 | TRBV29-1 | - | TGCAGCGCCTGCGTCCTCCCAAGGGCAGATACGCAGTATTTT | CSACVLPRADTQYF
once | TRBJ1-2 | TRBV10-2 | TRBD1 | TGCGCCAGCAGGGGGACAGGGGTCGTCCATGGCTACACCTTC | CASRGTGVVHGYTF
- | TRBJ2-3 | TRBV18 | - | TGTGCCAGCCGGACAGTCACAGATACGCAGTATTTT | CASRTVTDTQYF
- | TRBJ2-1 | TRBV10-3 | - | TGTGCCATCAGTGAGTCAGGGCAGAACTACAATGAGCAGTTCTTC | CAISESGQNYNEQFF
- | TRBJ1-4 | TRBV7-9 | - | TGTGCCAGCAGCTTAGCTCTGGACAAACTGTTTTTT | CASSLALDKLFF
- | TRBJ1-1 | TRBV5-1 | - | TGCGCCAGCAGCTTCGACCTGGCGAACACTGAAGCTTTCTTT | CASSFDLANTEAFF
- | TRBJ2-7 | TRBV18 | - | TGTGCCAGCTCACTCCTATTGACAGGCCGCCGTTACGAGCAGTACTTC | CASSLLLTGRRYEQYF
- | TRBJ2-7 | TRBV28 | - | TGTGCCAGCAGAAAGGACAGCAGTCCCTACGAGCAGTACTTC | CASRKDSSPYEQYF
once | TRBJ1-4 | TRBV4-1 | TRBD1 | TGCGCCAGCAGCCCCGGGACAGGGCTTGGGGCTAATGAAAAACTGTTTTTT | CASSPGTGLGANEKLFF
- | TRBJ2-1 | TRBV30 | - | TGTGCCTGGAGTCCCGGGAGTTTCAGTGAGCAGTTCTTC | CAWSPGSFSEQFF
- | TRBJ2-7 | TRBV27 | TRBD1 | TGTGCCAGCAGCGCGCGGGGACAGGGTGTTTACGAGCAGTACTTC | CASSARGQGVYEQYF
few | TRBJ2-3 | TRBV5-6 | - | TGTGCCAGCAACGGCAGGGAGGGGGCAGATACGCAGTATTTT | CASNGREGADTQYF
- | TRBJ2-2 | TRBV2 | - | TGTGCCAGCGACGCAGGGACCTCCGGGGAGCTGTTTTTT | CASDAGTSGELFF
- | TRBJ1-1 | TRBV7-3 | - | TGTGCCAGCAGCCCAAACCCAGGGGTGGGCACTGAAGCTTTCTTT | CASSPNPGVGTEAFF
- | TRBJ2-1 | TRBV7-7 | TRBD2 | TGTGCCAGCAGCTTGCTTAGCGGGAGTTCCTACAATGAGCAGTTCTTC | CASSLLSGSSYNEQFF
- | TRBJ2-2 | TRBV9 | TRBD2 | TGTGCCAGCAGCGTTGGACTAGCGGGATCCGGCGGGGAGCTGTTTTTT | CASSVGLAGSGGELFF
- | TRBJ2-7 | TRBV7-9 | - | TGTGCCAGCACCCTACTTGGGGGGGCCGAGCAGTACTTC | CASTLLGGAEQYF
- | TRBJ2-3 | TRBV9 | - | TGTGCCAGCAGCGTAGATCCCTACGTCTCACAGATACGGCAGTATTTT | CASSVDPYVSQIRQYF
- | TRBJ1-1 | TRBV28 | TRBD1 | TGTGCCACCTCCCCCTCGGACAGGGGAGTGAACACTGAAGCTTTCTTT | CATSPSDRGVNTEAFF
- | TRBJ2-2 | TRBV9 | TRBD2 | TGTGCCAGCAGCGTTAGACTAGCGGGAGTTGTCGGGGAGCTGTTTTTT | CASSVRLAGVVGELFF
- | TRBJ2-2 | TRBV9 | - | TGTGCCAGCAGCGTAGCTGGGGGATCGAACACCGGGGAGCTGTTTTTT | CASSVAGGSNTGELFF
- | TRBJ2-2 | TRBV19 | TRBD2 | TGTGCCAGTAGTCGACAACTAGCGGCCCCGAACACCGGGGAGCTGTTTTTT | CASSRQLAAPNTGELFF
- | TRBJ1-3 | TRBV29-1 | - | TGCAGCGCACTACGGACACCCGGCTCTGGAAACACCATATATTTT | CSALRTPGSGNTIYF
few | TRBJ2-7 | TRBV4-2 | - | TGTGCCAGCAGCCAAGAGATGGGATCCTACGAGCAGTACTTC | CASSQEMGSYEQYF
- | TRBJ1-1 | TRBV2 | - | TGTGCCACCAGACAGAGCTTGAACACTGAAGCTTTCTTT | CATRQSLNTEAFF
- | TRBJ2-3 | TRBV5-4 | TRBD2 | TGTGCCAGCAGCGGCGAAGCGGGAGCTCGCACAGATACGCAGTATTTT | CASSGEAGARTDTQYF
few | TRBJ1-1 | TRBV2 | TRBD1 | TGTGCCAGCAGCCCAGGGGGCACTATTGAAGCTTTCTTT | CASSPGGTIEAFF
- | TRBJ2-7 | TRBV2 | - | TGTGCCAGCAGTGAAGCCGCGGGGCAGGGGGGCGAGCAGTACTTC | CASSEAAGQGGEQYF
- | TRBJ1-5 | TRBV28 | - | TGTGCCAGCAGTTTCACGGCGGGCAATCAGCCCCAGCATTTT | CASSFTAGNQPQHF
- | TRBJ2-5 | TRBV6-1 | TRBD1 | TGTGCCAGCAGAGGATTCGACAGGGGGGAAGAGACCCAGTACTTC | CASRGFDRGEETQYF
- | TRBJ2-2 | TRBV2 | - | TGTGCCAGCGGTCCAGAAAACACCGGGGAGCTGTTTTTT | CASGPENTGELFF
- | TRBJ2-2 | TRBV5-1 | TRBD2 | TGCGCCAGCTCTGGCGTAGCGGGGGACACCGGGGAGCTGTTTTTT | CASSGVAGDTGELFF
- | TRBJ2-1 | TRBV10-3 | - | TGTGCCATCAGTGTCGATACGGGACGAACCACCTACAATGAGCAGTTCTTC | CAISVDTGRTTYNEQFF
- | TRBJ2-7 | TRBV11-2 | - | TGTGCCAGCAGCCAAGCTCGGGGGCGTAGCTACGAGCAGTACTTC | CASSQARGRSYEQYF
- | TRBJ2-7 | TRBV5-1 | - | TGCGCCAGCAGCTTGGGGGCGGGTTCCGGCGAGCAGTACTTC | CASSLGAGSGEQYF
- | TRBJ2-7 | TRBV6-1 | - | TGTGCCAGCAGTGAAGATATCTACGTGGGGCAGTACTTC | CASSEDIYVGQYF
- | TRBJ1-5 | TRBV4-1 | TRBD1 | TGCGCCAGCAGCCAGGAGGCTTATGGGACAGGGGGCCAGCCCCAGCATTTT | CASSQEAYGTGGQPQHF